This T cell receptor (beta chain) was retrieved from a study of T cells in Graves' hyperthyroidism and ophthalmopathy. Study observations and caveats: Among clonotypes expanded in thyroid above 0.001, most were also found in blood. Ophthalmopathy prediction by the model preceded onset by a median about 6 months. Stable hyperthyroidism was separated from ophthalmopathy by a model based on 13 V-J features.

Remarks on this clonotype: Its antigen is undetermined. This clone may be a read error of a much larger clone one base away.

Each patient was aged 18 to 65 and had newly diagnosed hyperthyroidism of under 2 months' duration. RNA transcripts yielded amplified TCR beta CDR3 regions. The HTBI primer set was used in a first-round RT-PCR of the TCR CDR3. TCRdb itself ran the multiplex PCR reads through MiXCR, one entry per CDR3 protein. The table has about 610,000 distinct CDR3 sequences, under 60% seen once; the top ten hold roughly 8.2%. From germline, CDR1 is SNHLY and CDR2 FYNNEI. The CDR3 consists of 14 residues. Trimming pared 3 bases from V and 7 bases from J, leaving 13 bases between. This receptor was taken from a woman under 30 with Graves' hyperthyroidism. Input material: peripheral blood or thyroid tissue (not recorded which). The chain employs TRBV2 and TRBJ2-1; TRBD2 might be the D (6 bases). CDR3 region: CASSERLAPNEQFF. DNA of the CDR3: TGTGCCAGCAGTGAGAGGCTAGCGCCGAATGAGCAGTTCTTC.